This T cell receptor beta chain originates from a study of blood T cell repertoires in COVID-19 (dated by TCRdb to about 2020). Background for the entire study: Samples from collaborators originated in the United States, Italy and Spain and spanned both the acute and convalescent phases of COVID-19. The prospective study material was composed of cDNA or gDNA derived from T cells, B-cell-depleted T cells, or PBMCs. Subjects who had been exposed to COVID-19, were actively infected with it, or had recovered from it provided the deeply sampled blood TCRbeta repertoires that made up the dataset. The repertoires were released in a freely available public database intended as a resource for research on the immune response to SARS-CoV-2. Samples were obtained from the ongoing ImmuneRACE study (first 160 participants) and from about 1,300 subjects provided by 6 global collaborators. The sample metadata nearly always contained a de-identified subject ID, COVID-19 status, age in years and sex. Where available, HLA class I and class II types were taken from metadata supplied by the sample provider and were not determined by assay-based typing. Overall results and qualifications from the work: The amount of clinical and demographic metadata varied by source and participant and was provided uncurated.

Collaborating institutions collected whole blood in K2EDTA tubes following their own protocols. For TCRbeta analysis, collaborators shipped samples in one of three forms: frozen whole blood, isolated PBMCs, or DNA extracted from either of those sample types. V and J lose 6 bases and 5 bases, and a span of 19 bases separates them. The germline V gene specifies MNHEY as CDR1 and SVGAGI as CDR2. The CDR3, from cysteine to phenylalanine, totals 15 residues. The DNA shown is the 45-base CDR3, in frame from base 1. Remarks on this clone: Its antigen specificity is not known. No base-level quality is on record; no much larger clone is a single base apart.

TCRbeta CDR3 regions were amplified from genomic DNA using the immunoSEQ Assay, a bias-controlled multiplex PCR. The authors' pipeline ran thus. Nucleated cell counts per sample were estimated from amplification of reference gene primers within the assay. Sequence reads were collapsed and filtered to measure the absolute abundance of every unique TCRbeta CDR3 rearrangement. Productive Simpson clonality was computed per sample as the square root of Simpson's diversity index over productive rearrangements. Entries here come from immuneACCESS through TCRdb and include only in-frame sequences with V and J called. Some clones fail to appear in such tables; in the studies checked, an unresolved V gene covers under half of the shortfall, and the cause of the remainder is unknown. For V, J and clone size, that table is used; D and trimming come from the DNA. The sample has approximately 240,000 clones on record, roughly four fifths of them singletons. The ten largest clones represent about 2.3% of the sample.

This chain is built from TRBV6-5 and TRBJ1-1; the D gene cannot be named for sure. This receptor was identified in an older woman with acute or convalescent COVID-19. Input material: peripheral blood. The sequence in DNA is TGTGCCAGCAGGTCACTGTCCACGGGTTCGACTGAAGCTTTCTTT. This encodes CASRSLSTGSTEAFF.